These T cell receptor beta chains were read from a single sample in a study of shared clonotypes between healthy human individuals. Measured with immunoSEQ multiplex PCR; TCRdb has only the in-frame clones, and not every one. The sample includes some 2 million clones, 95% of them seen just once. Sequenced: naive CD4+ T cells sorted from blood. These receptors came from a man aged 18 to 30 in good health. The CDR3 runs from the conserved cysteine through the conserved F or W. Fields, in order: CDR3 length, J gene, D gene, clone size, V gene, CDR3 DNA, CDR3 protein. A D gene is named only where the DNA matches it firmly. Where a row states a size, it is once, few, many or the class of an expanded clone; other rows omit it.

len: 14
j_gene: TRBJ2-7
d_gene: NA
abundance: NA
v_gene: TRBV5-1
CDR3nt: TGCGCCAGCAGCTTGTCTGGCAGCTCCTACGAGCAGTACTTC
CDR3aa: CASSLSGSSYEQYF

len: 13
j_gene: TRBJ2-2
d_gene: NA
abundance: NA
v_gene: TRBV30
CDR3nt: TGTGCCTGGAGTGCCCAGGGCGCCGGGGAGCTGTTTTTT
CDR3aa: CAWSAQGAGELFF

len: 15
j_gene: TRBJ1-5
d_gene: NA
abundance: NA
v_gene: TRBV6-6
CDR3nt: TGTGCCAGCAGGCCCGCCGACAGGTTATTTTGGCCCCAGCATTTT
CDR3aa: CASRPADRLFWPQHF

len: 13
j_gene: TRBJ2-7
d_gene: NA
abundance: once
v_gene: TRBV19
CDR3nt: TGTGCCAGTAGCTTGGACTATGCCTACGAGCAGTACTTC
CDR3aa: CASSLDYAYEQYF

len: 11
j_gene: TRBJ2-7
d_gene: NA
abundance: few
v_gene: TRBV5-1
CDR3nt: TGCGCCAGCATGTACGGGAACGAGCAGTACTTC
CDR3aa: CASMYGNEQYF

len: 15
j_gene: TRBJ2-7
d_gene: TRBD1
abundance: NA
v_gene: TRBV7-2
CDR3nt: TGTGCCAGCAGCTTAGCGAGGGACAGAACCTACGAGCAGTACTTC
CDR3aa: CASSLARDRTYEQYF

len: 15
j_gene: TRBJ2-1
d_gene: TRBD2
abundance: NA
v_gene: TRBV4-3
CDR3nt: TGCGCCAGCAGCCAGGGAGGGGAGGGGTACAATGAGCAGTTCTTC
CDR3aa: CASSQGGEGYNEQFF

len: 14
j_gene: TRBJ2-2
d_gene: NA
abundance: NA
v_gene: TRBV2
CDR3nt: TGTGCCAGCAGTGAAGCTTTCATCCCAGGGGAGCTGTTTTTT
CDR3aa: CASSEAFIPGELFF

len: 12
j_gene: TRBJ2-3
d_gene: NA
abundance: NA
v_gene: TRBV30
CDR3nt: TGTGCCTGGACAGCTAGCACAGATACGCAGTATTTT
CDR3aa: CAWTASTDTQYF

len: 15
j_gene: TRBJ1-1
d_gene: TRBD1
abundance: once
v_gene: TRBV6-5
CDR3nt: TGTGCCAGCAGCCGAAGACAGGGTCGGGACACTGAAGCTTTCTTT
CDR3aa: CASSRRQGRDTEAFF

len: 15
j_gene: TRBJ1-4
d_gene: NA
abundance: NA
v_gene: TRBV5-6
CDR3nt: TGTGCCAGCAGCACAGATTCGGGTGTGGGCGAAAAACTGTTTTTT
CDR3aa: CASSTDSGVGEKLFF

len: 12
j_gene: TRBJ1-5
d_gene: NA
abundance: NA
v_gene: TRBV6-1
CDR3nt: TGTGCCAGCAGAAGGGGCGATCAGCCCCAGCATTTT
CDR3aa: CASRRGDQPQHF

len: 11
j_gene: TRBJ1-5
d_gene: NA
abundance: NA
v_gene: TRBV11-2
CDR3nt: TGTGCCAGCATTTACCGGCAGCCCCAGCATTTT
CDR3aa: CASIYRQPQHF

len: 15
j_gene: TRBJ2-2
d_gene: NA
abundance: NA
v_gene: TRBV28
CDR3nt: TGTGCCAGCAGTTTTAGAGGGGGATGGACCGGGGAGCTGTTTTTT
CDR3aa: CASSFRGGWTGELFF

len: 15
j_gene: TRBJ2-7
d_gene: NA
abundance: once
v_gene: TRBV19
CDR3nt: TGTGCCAGTAGTATTGAACAGAAGAGCTCCTACGAGCAGTACTTC
CDR3aa: CASSIEQKSSYEQYF

len: 13
j_gene: TRBJ2-7
d_gene: NA
abundance: NA
v_gene: TRBV5-4
CDR3nt: TGTGCCAGCAGCGGTACAGGTGTCAACGAGCAGTACTTC
CDR3aa: CASSGTGVNEQYF

len: 13
j_gene: TRBJ1-2
d_gene: NA
abundance: once
v_gene: TRBV5-1
CDR3nt: TGCGCCAGCAGCGAGGGGGATTCCTATGGCTACACCTTC
CDR3aa: CASSEGDSYGYTF

len: 13
j_gene: TRBJ2-7
d_gene: NA
abundance: once
v_gene: TRBV6-8
CDR3nt: TGTGCCACCCCTCTCGAGGGGCCACGGTGGCAGTACTTC
CDR3aa: CATPLEGPRWQYF

len: 14
j_gene: TRBJ1-2
d_gene: TRBD1
abundance: NA
v_gene: TRBV28
CDR3nt: TGTGCCAGCAGCGAAACCCGGGACAGTCAGTTAGGCACCTTC
CDR3aa: CASSETRDSQLGTF

len: 13
j_gene: TRBJ2-2
d_gene: NA
abundance: NA
v_gene: TRBV5-1
CDR3nt: TGCGCCAGCAGCTTCTCACTCACCGGGGAGCTGTTTTTT
CDR3aa: CASSFSLTGELFF

len: 16
j_gene: TRBJ2-1
d_gene: TRBD2
abundance: NA
v_gene: TRBV4-2
CDR3nt: TGTGCCAGCAGCCAAGACGAGCGGGGAGACTACAATGAGCAGTTCTTC
CDR3aa: CASSQDERGDYNEQFF

len: 15
j_gene: TRBJ2-2
d_gene: NA
abundance: NA
v_gene: TRBV15
CDR3nt: TGTGCCACCAGCAGAGACGAAGGGGTGACCGGGGAGCTGTTTTTT
CDR3aa: CATSRDEGVTGELFF

len: 16
j_gene: TRBJ2-7
d_gene: TRBD1
abundance: NA
v_gene: TRBV11-2
CDR3nt: TGTGCCAGCAGCTTACAATCCGGGACAGGGACCTACGAGCAGTACTTC
CDR3aa: CASSLQSGTGTYEQYF

len: 15
j_gene: TRBJ2-1
d_gene: TRBD1
abundance: NA
v_gene: TRBV5-1
CDR3nt: TGCGCCAGCTCACTCCGGGCAGGGGGCATCAATGAGCAGTTCTTC
CDR3aa: CASSLRAGGINEQFF

len: 13
j_gene: TRBJ2-3
d_gene: NA
abundance: NA
v_gene: TRBV5-6
CDR3nt: TGTGCCAGCAGCGTGAACAGGGCAGATACGCAGTATTTT
CDR3aa: CASSVNRADTQYF

len: 14
j_gene: TRBJ1-2
d_gene: NA
abundance: NA
v_gene: TRBV5-1
CDR3nt: TGCGCCAGCAGCTTGGGACTTCCAAACTATGGCTACACCTTC
CDR3aa: CASSLGLPNYGYTF

len: 15
j_gene: TRBJ2-7
d_gene: NA
abundance: NA
v_gene: TRBV6-5
CDR3nt: TGTGCCAGCACCATAGGCGGGGAGGCTCCCTACGAGCAGTACTTC
CDR3aa: CASTIGGEAPYEQYF

len: 15
j_gene: TRBJ2-3
d_gene: TRBD2
abundance: NA
v_gene: TRBV9
CDR3nt: TGTGCCAGCAGCGCGGCGGGAGGCCTTGAGGATACGCAGTATTTT
CDR3aa: CASSAAGGLEDTQYF

len: 15
j_gene: TRBJ1-1
d_gene: NA
abundance: NA
v_gene: TRBV5-1
CDR3nt: TGCGCCAGCAGCACCACCGGGACCGCGAACACTGAAGCTTTCTTT
CDR3aa: CASSTTGTANTEAFF

len: 15
j_gene: TRBJ2-3
d_gene: TRBD2
abundance: NA
v_gene: TRBV9
CDR3nt: TGTGCCAGCAGCCCGTGGGGAGGGCCAACAGATACGCAGTATTTT
CDR3aa: CASSPWGGPTDTQYF

len: 19
j_gene: TRBJ1-2
d_gene: NA
abundance: NA
v_gene: TRBV5-1
CDR3nt: TGCGCCAGCAGTCACGAAATCACCTCTAAGGCAGGAGCTAACTATGGCTACACCTTC
CDR3aa: CASSHEITSKAGANYGYTF

len: 14
j_gene: TRBJ1-1
d_gene: TRBD1
abundance: NA
v_gene: TRBV10-3
CDR3nt: TGTGCCATCAGACCGACAGGGAGGTTCACTGAAGCTTTCTTT
CDR3aa: CAIRPTGRFTEAFF

len: 14
j_gene: TRBJ2-7
d_gene: NA
abundance: once
v_gene: TRBV5-1
CDR3nt: TGCGCCAGCAGCTTGCTACAGGAACCGAACGAGCAGTACTTC
CDR3aa: CASSLLQEPNEQYF

len: 14
j_gene: TRBJ1-2
d_gene: TRBD1
abundance: NA
v_gene: TRBV18
CDR3nt: TGTGCCAGCTCACAACCGGGACAGAAGAATGGCTACACCTTC
CDR3aa: CASSQPGQKNGYTF

len: 16
j_gene: TRBJ2-1
d_gene: TRBD1
abundance: NA
v_gene: TRBV5-4
CDR3nt: TGTGCCAGCAGCGGTACCGGGACAGGGGTTAACAATGAGCAGTTCTTC
CDR3aa: CASSGTGTGVNNEQFF

len: 15
j_gene: TRBJ1-3
d_gene: NA
abundance: NA
v_gene: TRBV30
CDR3nt: TGTGCCTGGACCGCCGGGACCATCTCTGGAAACACCATATATTTT
CDR3aa: CAWTAGTISGNTIYF

len: 12
j_gene: TRBJ1-1
d_gene: NA
abundance: NA
v_gene: TRBV7-2
CDR3nt: TGTGCCAGCAGCTTGAACAGGGTTGAAGCTTTCTTT
CDR3aa: CASSLNRVEAFF

len: 13
j_gene: TRBJ1-6
d_gene: NA
abundance: NA
v_gene: TRBV28
CDR3nt: TGTGCCAGCCAGACCCCTGCGGATTCACCCCTCCACTTT
CDR3aa: CASQTPADSPLHF

len: 14
j_gene: TRBJ2-5
d_gene: NA
abundance: NA
v_gene: TRBV18
CDR3nt: TGTGCCAGCTCACCACGAGGGCAGCAAGAGACCCAGTACTTC
CDR3aa: CASSPRGQQETQYF

len: 17
j_gene: TRBJ2-1
d_gene: TRBD2
abundance: NA
v_gene: TRBV7-2
CDR3nt: TGTGCCAGCAGCTTAGGATTAGCGGGAGGGTCCTACAATGAGCAGTTCTTC
CDR3aa: CASSLGLAGGSYNEQFF

len: 14
j_gene: TRBJ1-5
d_gene: NA
abundance: NA
v_gene: TRBV15
CDR3nt: TGTGCCACCAGCAGAGAGGAGGGTACTCAGCCCCAGCATTTT
CDR3aa: CATSREEGTQPQHF

len: 14
j_gene: TRBJ1-1
d_gene: NA
abundance: NA
v_gene: TRBV5-4
CDR3nt: TGTGCCAGCAGCTTGTGGAATGAGAACACTGAAGCTTTCTTT
CDR3aa: CASSLWNENTEAFF

len: 17
j_gene: TRBJ2-2
d_gene: TRBD1
abundance: NA
v_gene: TRBV7-3
CDR3nt: TGTGCCAGCAGCCCGCAATTGAGGGACAGGGCGATCGGGGAGCTGTTTTTT
CDR3aa: CASSPQLRDRAIGELFF

len: 15
j_gene: TRBJ1-1
d_gene: TRBD1
abundance: NA
v_gene: TRBV30
CDR3nt: TGTGCCTGGAGCGCATCGGACAGGGGGAACACTGAAGCTTTCTTT
CDR3aa: CAWSASDRGNTEAFF

len: 12
j_gene: TRBJ1-4
d_gene: NA
abundance: NA
v_gene: TRBV5-6
CDR3nt: TGTGCCAGCAGCTCTTGGTCGGGCGAACTGTTTTTT
CDR3aa: CASSSWSGELFF

len: 16
j_gene: TRBJ2-3
d_gene: TRBD1
abundance: NA
v_gene: TRBV11-3
CDR3nt: TGTGCCAGCAGCGAAGGACAGGGGGAAAGCACAGATACGCAGTATTTT
CDR3aa: CASSEGQGESTDTQYF

len: 14
j_gene: TRBJ1-2
d_gene: NA
abundance: NA
v_gene: TRBV30
CDR3nt: TGTGCCTGGAGTGTAACCAGAATGGCCCATGGCTACACCTTC
CDR3aa: CAWSVTRMAHGYTF

len: 16
j_gene: TRBJ2-5
d_gene: NA
abundance: NA
v_gene: TRBV29-1
CDR3nt: TGCAGCGTTGTGTCCGGCGGCAGACGACTCCAAGAGACCCAGTACTTC
CDR3aa: CSVVSGGRRLQETQYF

len: 15
j_gene: TRBJ2-6
d_gene: NA
abundance: NA
v_gene: TRBV6-5
CDR3nt: TGTGCCAGCAGGCTGTTTGGCTCTGGGGCCAACGTCCTGACTTTC
CDR3aa: CASRLFGSGANVLTF

len: 13
j_gene: TRBJ2-5
d_gene: TRBD1
abundance: NA
v_gene: TRBV27
CDR3nt: TGTGCCAGCTCGAGGGACAGGGTACAGACCCAGTACTTC
CDR3aa: CASSRDRVQTQYF

len: 15
j_gene: TRBJ1-5
d_gene: TRBD1
abundance: NA
v_gene: TRBV30
CDR3nt: TGTGCCTGGAGTCAGGGACAGCTAAACAATCAGCCCCAGCATTTT
CDR3aa: CAWSQGQLNNQPQHF